A single sample is the source of the 24 T cell receptor beta chains below, sequenced in a study of Ad26.COV2.S vaccination and SARS-CoV-2 variants. Method: immunoSEQ multiplex PCR; TCRdb's copy keeps in-frame clones and lacks some. The table lists 300,000 to 400,000 clones, 85% to 90% of them singletons, with roughly 1.9% in the top ten. Treatment described: over 15 received Ad26.COV2.S at low or high dose, single or two shots; about 5 received placebo; per-sample allocation not given. Collection of samples fell on day 63 after the first vaccine or placebo injection. The starting material was peripheral blood, obtained in a trial of Ad26.COV2.S vaccine versus placebo. The origin of the receptors is a person aged 18-65 years who received the Ad26.COV2.S COVID-19 vaccine or a placebo.

The V gene is TRBV19, the J gene TRBJ2-1; 10 nucleotides agree with TRBD2. The length of the CDR3 is 14 residues. The V segment lost 3 bases and the J segment 8 bases; nucleotides outside the gene matches: 4. In germline, CDR1 is LNHDA, CDR2 SQIVND (reference sequence). In DNA form, the CDR3 reads TGTGCCAGTAGTATTAGCGGGGGGTCCGATGAGCAGTTCTTC. Residues: CASSISGGSDEQFF.

The rearrangement links TRBV19 to TRBJ1-2; 8 bases fit TRBD1. Germline assignment: CDR1 LNHDA and CDR2 SQIVND (reference sequence). The trim removed 3 bases at V and 4 bases at J, leaving 10 bases unmatched. The CDR3 totals 16 residues. The CDR3 spells CASSIRDRFRSYGYTF. DNA of the CDR3: TGTGCCAGTAGTATCCGGGACAGGTTTCGTAGCTATGGCTACACCTTC.

The V gene is TRBV18, the J gene TRBJ2-2; 12 bases match TRBD2. The CDR3 length is 16 residues. Germline V gene lookup returns CDR1 KGHSH and CDR2 LQKENI. With V trimmed by 3 bases and J by 4 bases, 3 bases remained unmatched. CDR3 nucleotides: TGTGCCAGCTCACCCGGACTAGCGGGGTTCACCGGGGAGCTGTTTTTT. This sequence encodes CASSPGLAGFTGELFF.

The rearrangement links TRBV7-2 to TRBJ1-4; the match to TRBD1 covers 7 bases. This CDR3 region has 14 residues. Unmatched junction bases numbered 7, after V lost 5 bases and J lost 7 bases. Per germline, CDR1 SGHTA and CDR2 FQGNSA. This CDR3 reads CASSPQGLSEKLFF. Here the CDR3 DNA reads TGTGCCAGCAGCCCACAGGGGTTAAGTGAAAAACTGTTTTTT.

The rearrangement uses TRBV7-8 and TRBJ2-1; D is undetermined. CDR1 is SGHVS and CDR2 is FQNEAQ in the germline V gene. The CDR3 loop spans 13 amino acids. V shed 2 bases and J shed 4 bases, with 6 bases lying between them. The CDR3 loop reads CASSLTAYNEQFF. CDR3 nucleotides: TGTGCCAGCAGCTTAACAGCTTACAATGAGCAGTTCTTC. Together with reference TRBV7-8 and TRBJ2-1, the CDR3 gives the full variable domain: GAGVSQSPRYKVAKRGQDVALRCDPISGHVSLFWYQQALGQGPEFLTYFQNEAQLDKSGLPSDRFFAERPEGSVSTLKIQRTQQEDSAVYLCASSLTAYNEQFFGPGTRLTVL.

This chain links TRBV7-9 with TRBJ2-7; D not certain. The CDR3 sequence is 16 residues long. Per the germline V gene, CDR1 is SEHNR and CDR2 is FQNEAQ (reference sequence). Trimming took off 3 bases at V and 7 bases at J, with 22 bases between the two ends. This CDR3 reads CASSFGFLRTLGEQYF. The CDR3 nucleotides are TGTGCCAGCAGCTTCGGGTTTCTGAGAACTTTGGGGGAGCAGTACTTC.

The chain carries TRBV29-1 and TRBJ1-1; a possible D gene is TRBD1 (6 bases). The CDR3 consists of 13 residues. Trimming cost V 8 bases and J 0 bases, with 13 bases left between them. Germline CDR1 and CDR2: SQVTM and ANQGSEA. This CDR3 reads CSSSGQMNTEAFF. The DNA of the CDR3 is TGCAGCAGTAGTGGACAGATGAACACTGAAGCTTTCTTT.

V and J are TRBV5-1 and TRBJ2-3, with 11 bases fitting TRBD2. CDR3 length equals 17 residues. Trimming at V came to 2 bases and at J to 3 bases, leaving 8 bases not matched to a gene. Germline CDR1 is SGHRS and CDR2 is YFSETQ. The CDR3 DNA reads as TGCGCCAGCAGCTTACAGGGGCTAGCGGGGGGAACAGATACGCAGTATTTT. Its protein is CASSLQGLAGGTDTQYF.

The chain has TRBV5-1 and TRBJ2-7; unclear D gene. The V end lost 5 bases, the J end lost 0 bases, and 12 bases lay between the germline ends. This CDR3 has 14 amino acids. From germline, CDR1 is SGHRS and CDR2 YFSETQ. CDR3 sequence: CASRDPGSSYEQYF. CDR3 DNA: TGCGCCAGCAGGGACCCCGGAAGCTCCTACGAGCAGTACTTC.

The sample holds one count of this clone. The chain combines TRBV7-9 with TRBJ1-5, with a possible D match to TRBD1 (6 bases). The germline gives CDR1 SEHNR, CDR2 FQNEAQ (reference sequence). The CDR3 totals 15 residues. V lost 0 bases, J lost 0 bases, and 6 bases lay in between. This CDR3 is CASSLAGGSNQPQHF. The CDR3 DNA follows: TGTGCCAGCAGCTTAGCAGGGGGTAGCAATCAGCCCCAGCATTTT.

V gene TRBV18 combines with J gene TRBJ1-5; D remains ambiguous. Per germline, CDR1 KGHSH and CDR2 LQKENI. The CDR3 is made up of 13 amino acids. V was trimmed by 3 bases and J by 4 bases, leaving 7 bases between them. CDR3 in amino acids: CASSPGLNQPQHF. CDR3 in DNA: TGTGCCAGCTCACCCGGTCTGAATCAGCCCCAGCATTTT.

The chain employs TRBV11-2 and TRBJ2-1; the match to TRBD2 covers 12 bases. CDR1 SGHAT and CDR2 FQNNGV come from the germline V gene. J lost 7 bases, V lost 0 bases, and 13 bases had no gene match. The CDR3 loop spans 19 amino acids. The CDR3 sequence: CASSLDRGLAGDFRNEQFF. The CDR3 DNA sequence: TGTGCCAGCAGCTTAGATCGGGGACTAGCGGGTGATTTTCGGAATGAGCAGTTCTTC.

J is TRBJ2-1 and V is TRBV9, with no clear D. Trimming pared 1 base from V and 4 bases from J, leaving 9 bases between. The germline gives CDR1 SGDLS, CDR2 YYNGEE. CDR3 length: 14 residues. The CDR3 DNA follows: TGTGCCAGCAGCGTAACCCAACTATACAATGAGCAGTTCTTC. Translated, it gives CASSVTQLYNEQFF.

The rearrangement joins TRBV7-9 to TRBJ2-1; D not resolved. Deletions cut 2 bases from V and 0 bases from J, with 11 bases between. Germline assignment: CDR1 SEHNR and CDR2 FQNEAQ (reference sequence). The CDR3 loop spans 16 amino acids. The DNA for the CDR3 is TGTGCCAGCAGCTTAACTGGTTCGAGCTCCTACAATGAGCAGTTCTTC. This sequence encodes CASSLTGSSSYNEQFF.

This clone was found once. This chain uses TRBV23-1 with TRBJ1-1; 8 bases are a match to TRBD1. TRBV23-1 is reported as an ORF; its role is uncertain. Trimming took 0 bases from V and 1 from J; bases not matched to a gene: 4. The CDR3 runs 16 residues. The CDR3: CASSQSPRGQNTEAFF. CDR3 in DNA: TGCGCCAGCAGTCAATCGCCCAGGGGGCAGAACACTGAAGCTTTCTTT.

The chain uses TRBV7-2 and TRBJ2-3, with 9 bases fitting TRBD1. Germline CDR1 SGHTA, CDR2 FQGNSA. The V gene end was trimmed by 6 bases and the J gene end by 4 bases; junction bases not matched to a gene: 8. The CDR3 is 15 amino acids. The DNA for the CDR3 is TGTGCCAGCAGTTACGGACAGGGGCGGGCAGATACGCAGTATTTT. This gives the protein CASSYGQGRADTQYF. Using reference TRBV7-2 and TRBJ2-3 for the parts outside the CDR3, the full variable domain is GAGVSQSPSNKVTEKGKDVELRCDPISGHTALYWYRQSLGQGLEFLIYFQGNSAPDKSGLPSDRFSAERTGGSVSTLTIQRTQQEDSAVYLCASSYGQGRADTQYFGPGTRLTVL.

The sample holds one count of this clone. The chain couples TRBV6-6 to TRBJ2-7, with 14 positions matching TRBD2. This CDR3 comprises 15 residues. V dropped 5 bases and J dropped 3; count of bases not matched to a gene: 3. Germline V CDR1 and CDR2: MNHNY, SVGAGI (reference sequence). CDR3 amino acids: CASSPGLAGDYEQYF. The CDR3 DNA reads TGTGCCAGCAGTCCGGGACTAGCGGGGGACTACGAGCAGTACTTC.

This clone was seen a single time. This rearrangement joins TRBV16 to TRBJ2-2; D unclear. With 2 bases removed from V and 2 bases from J, the gap between germline ends came to 6 bases. Germline V lookup: CDR1 KGHSY, CDR2 FQNENV. The CDR3 covers 14 residues. CDR3 protein: CASSQQLNTGELFF. The CDR3, as DNA: TGTGCCAGCAGCCAACAACTTAACACCGGGGAGCTGTTTTTT.

The chain has TRBV19 and TRBJ2-5, with 8 bases aligning to TRBD2. Germline V gene sequence: CDR1 LNHDA, CDR2 SQIVND (reference sequence). Germline trimming cut 6 bases from V and 2 bases from J; bases unmatched to any gene: 17. This CDR3 is 18 amino acids long. CDR3 bases: TGTGCCAGTAGACACTTGGCGGGTCCAGCGGGGGAGCAAGAGACCCAGTACTTC. Protein: CASRHLAGPAGEQETQYF. Combining the CDR3 with reference TRBV19 and TRBJ2-5 gives the whole variable domain DGGITQSPKYLFRKEGQNVTLSCEQNLNHDAMYWYRQDPGQGLRLIYYSQIVNDFQKGDIAEGYSVSREKKESFPLTVTSAQKNPTAFYLCASRHLAGPAGEQETQYFGPGTRLLVL.

CDR3 region: CATAPGTRSSYEQYF. In DNA form, the CDR3 reads TGTGCCACCGCACCCGGGACACGCAGCTCCTACGAGCAGTACTTC. V usage is TRBV19 and J usage is TRBJ2-7; perhaps TRBD1 as D (6 bases). This CDR3 is built from 15 residues. Deletions cut 10 bases from V and 0 bases from J, with 19 bases between. Germline CDR1 and CDR2: LNHDA and SQIVND (reference sequence).

V is TRBV13 and J is TRBJ1-3; no definite D call. The ends were cut back, 7 bases at V and 1 base at J, with 11 bases in the middle. This CDR3 region has 14 residues. CDR1 is PRHDT, CDR2 FYEKMQ, per germline (reference sequence). The DNA for the CDR3 is TGTGCCAGCAACTCTGCGGGGTCTGGAAACACCATATATTTT. Its translation: CASNSAGSGNTIYF. The full variable domain, with the rest looked up from reference TRBV13 and TRBJ1-3, is AAGVIQSPRHLIKEKRETATLKCYPIPRHDTVYWYQQGPGQDPQFLISFYEKMQSDKGSIPDRFSAQQFSDYHSELNMSSLELGDSALYFCASNSAGSGNTIYFGEGSWLTVV.

The rearrangement links TRBV6-5 to TRBJ1-5; D is ambiguous. The CDR3 totals 13 residues. Trimming took 6 bases from V and 4 from J, leaving 10 bases between them. The germline V gene has CDR1 MNHEY and CDR2 SVGAGI. CDR3 loop: CASRMTRNQPQHF. CDR3 bases: TGTGCCAGCAGGATGACCAGGAATCAGCCCCAGCATTTT.

This clone was counted a few times. The rearrangement uses TRBV19 and TRBJ1-2; D perhaps matches TRBD1 (5 bases). With 4 bases removed from V and 7 bases from J, the gap between germline ends came to 13 bases. The CDR3 loop spans 13 amino acids. The germline V gene encodes CDR1 LNHDA and CDR2 SQIVND (reference sequence). The CDR3 nucleotides are TGTGCCAGTAGTACTCGGACAAGATCTGGCTACACCTTC. The encoded protein is CASSTRTRSGYTF.

The rearrangement joins TRBV27 to TRBJ1-2; TRBD1 is a possible D gene (5 bases). The CDR3 runs to 16 residues. From germline, CDR1 is MNHEY and CDR2 SMNVEV (reference sequence). V was cut by 0 bases and J by 5 bases, with 16 bases left in between. The CDR3 DNA follows: TGTGCCAGCAGTTTATCCGGAGGGAGTAGGGGTTATGGCTACACCTTC. It is translated as CASSLSGGSRGYGYTF.